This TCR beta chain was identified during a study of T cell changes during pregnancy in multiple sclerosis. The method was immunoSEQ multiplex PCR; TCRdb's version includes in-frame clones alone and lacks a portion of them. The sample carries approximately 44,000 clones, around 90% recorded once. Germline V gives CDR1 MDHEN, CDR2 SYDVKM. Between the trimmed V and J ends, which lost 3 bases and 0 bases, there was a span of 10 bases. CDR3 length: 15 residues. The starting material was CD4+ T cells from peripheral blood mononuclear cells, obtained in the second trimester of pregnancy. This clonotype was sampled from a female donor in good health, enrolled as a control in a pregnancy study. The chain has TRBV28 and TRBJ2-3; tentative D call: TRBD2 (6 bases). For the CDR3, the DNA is TGTGCCAGCAGTTTTCTAGCGACTAGCACAGATACGCAGTATTTT. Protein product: CASSFLATSTDTQYF.